A single sample is the source of the 26 T cell receptor beta chains below, sequenced in a study of early stage breast cancer tumors. Only in-frame clones appear in the TCRdb table, and some are missing; sequencing was by immunoSEQ multiplex PCR. This sample has approximately 48,000 clones; around 90% occur once, and the top ten carry less than 6.5%. Material for sequencing was blood. All receptors come from a person aged 65 to 85 with breast cancer.

This chain uses TRBV11-2 with TRBJ1-2; D might be TRBD1 (5 bases). Germline-derived CDR1 and CDR2 are SGHAT and FQNNGV. The V and J ends lost 0 bases and 8 bases respectively, with 16 bases between them. The CDR3 length is 15 residues. The chain's CDR3 is CASSLDHLGAGGYTF. CDR3 nucleotides: TGTGCCAGCAGCTTAGATCACCTAGGGGCCGGGGGCTACACCTTC.

The chain carries TRBV6-5 and TRBJ2-7, with 12 bases identical to TRBD2. The CDR3 has 15 amino acids. V lost 8 bases to trimming and J lost 3 bases; unmatched junction nucleotides: 8. Germline assignment: CDR1 MNHEY and CDR2 SVGAGI. DNA of the CDR3: TGTGCCAGCCGTAGGTCGACTAGCGGGAGCTACGAGCAGTACTTC. It codes for CASRRSTSGSYEQYF.

The chain joins TRBV5-4 to TRBJ2-4; tentatively, D is TRBD2 (5 bases). This CDR3 comprises 14 residues. Germline lookup yields CDR1 SGHNT and CDR2 YYREEE (reference sequence). The V gene lost 3 bases and the J gene lost 3 bases, with 10 bases spanning the gap. The CDR3 DNA is TGTGCCAGCAGCTCGGTGGAGGTCAAAAACATTCAGTACTTC. This translates into CASSSVEVKNIQYF.

This chain uses TRBV7-2 with TRBJ2-7; 10 bases line up with TRBD1. Germline V CDR1 and CDR2: SGHTA, FQGNSA. This CDR3 region has 15 residues. V lost 5 bases to trimming and J lost 3 bases; unmatched junction nucleotides: 7. The CDR3 protein is CASSTRRTGGYEQYF. The DNA of the CDR3 is TGTGCCAGCAGCACCCGTCGGACAGGGGGCTACGAGCAGTACTTC.

The V call is TRBV7-6, the J call TRBJ2-7, with TRBD2 as a possible D gene (6 bases). CDR3 length: 16 amino acids. V shed 2 bases and J shed 6 bases, with 20 bases lying between them. In germline, CDR1 is SGHVS, CDR2 FNYEAQ. The CDR3 is CASSLNPGTPSAEQYF. As DNA, the CDR3 is TGTGCCAGCAGCTTAAACCCGGGGACTCCTTCCGCCGAGCAGTACTTC.

The chain employs TRBV7-9 and TRBJ2-5; 7 bases are shared with TRBD2. J lost 4 bases, V lost 2 bases, and 4 bases had no gene match. Per germline, CDR1 SEHNR and CDR2 FQNEAQ (reference sequence). The CDR3 has 14 residues. CDR3 region: CASSLLGGRETQYF. CDR3 bases: TGTGCCAGCAGCTTACTAGGCGGGAGAGAGACCCAGTACTTC.

The CDR3 bases are TGTGCCAGCCCTCCCGTGACAGGCCTGAGATTGAACACTGAAGCTTTCTTT. Protein sequence: CASPPVTGLRLNTEAFF. The gene calls are TRBV28 and TRBJ1-1, with a tentative D call TRBD1 (6 bases). The CDR3 sequence is 17 residues long. The germline V gene encodes CDR1 MDHEN and CDR2 SYDVKM. Trimming took off 8 bases at V and 0 bases at J, with 22 bases between the two ends.

This chain uses TRBV19 with TRBJ2-1; 7 bases are shared with TRBD1. V was pared by 7 bases and J by 0 bases, with 3 bases of the junction left unmatched. In germline, CDR1 is LNHDA, CDR2 SQIVND (reference sequence). CDR3 length: 14 amino acids. This chain's CDR3 is CASTRTGSYNEQFF. The CDR3 region has the DNA TGTGCCAGTACCCGGACAGGCTCCTACAATGAGCAGTTCTTC.

The gene calls are TRBV2 and TRBJ2-5; 13 bases agree with TRBD2. V lost 6 bases and J lost 3; bases outside the gene matches: 7. This CDR3 is built from 16 residues. The germline CDR1 and CDR2 sequences are SNHLY and FYNNEI. CDR3 in amino acids: CASRPGLAGDEETQYF. In DNA, the CDR3 is TGTGCCAGCAGACCCGGACTAGCGGGGGATGAAGAGACCCAGTACTTC.

The J gene is TRBJ2-7, the V gene TRBV5-1; 8 bases agree with TRBD1. V trimming: 4 bases; J trimming: 4 bases; junction bases outside the gene matches: 4. The CDR3 has 13 residues. Germline assignment: CDR1 SGHRS and CDR2 YFSETQ. CDR3 DNA sequence: TGCGCCAGCAGCGTATACAGGGGGTACGAGCAGTACTTC. This encodes CASSVYRGYEQYF.

The CDR3 region is CASSMAGESSGNTIYF. The CDR3 DNA follows: TGCGCCAGCAGCATGGCAGGGGAATCCTCTGGAAACACCATATATTTT. The chain couples TRBV5-1 to TRBJ1-3; a possible D gene is TRBD1 (6 bases). CDR3 size: 16 residues. Germline-derived CDR1 and CDR2 are SGHRS and YFSETQ. V lost 4 bases and J 0 bases, leaving 14 bases between the germline ends.

This chain connects TRBV7-9 to TRBJ1-6, with TRBD1 identical over 7 bases. The germline V gene has CDR1 SEHNR and CDR2 FQNEAQ (reference sequence). The CDR3 sequence is 15 residues long. V shed 4 bases, J shed 7 bases, and the junction held 7 bases outside the gene matches. The CDR3 DNA follows: TGTGCCAGCAGCTCGACGACAGGGTCCAATTCACCCCTCCACTTT. It translates to CASSSTTGSNSPLHF.

In DNA form, the CDR3 reads TGTGCCAGCAGTTCGGGGGGGGGCGAGACCCAGTACTTC. The encoded protein is CASSSGGGETQYF. The chain recombines TRBV5-6 with TRBJ2-5; 8 bases map to TRBD2. Germline V CDR1 and CDR2: SGHDT, YYEEEE. CDR3 length: 13 residues. V was pared by 5 bases and J by 5 bases, with 5 bases of the junction left unmatched.

V usage is TRBV19 and J usage is TRBJ1-2, with 8 bases lining up with TRBD1. The V gene end was trimmed by 5 bases and the J gene end by 5 bases; junction bases not matched to a gene: 13. This CDR3 is 16 amino acids long. Germline lookup yields CDR1 LNHDA and CDR2 SQIVND (reference sequence). The CDR3 sequence: CASSLGYRGERYGYTF. CDR3 in DNA: TGTGCCAGTAGTTTAGGCTACAGGGGGGAAAGGTATGGCTACACCTTC. The complete variable domain, with remaining parts taken from reference TRBV19 and TRBJ1-2, reads DGGITQSPKYLFRKEGQNVTLSCEQNLNHDAMYWYRQDPGQGLRLIYYSQIVNDFQKGDIAEGYSVSREKKESFPLTVTSAQKNPTAFYLCASSLGYRGERYGYTFGSGTRLTVV.

This clone was seen a handful of times. The gene calls are TRBV6-5 and TRBJ1-1; the D gene is possibly TRBD1 (6 bases). The length of the CDR3 is 12 residues. V shed 2 bases and J shed 9 bases, with 10 bases lying between them. The germline V gene has CDR1 MNHEY and CDR2 SVGAGI. CDR3 DNA: TGTGCCAGCAGTTACGGGACAACCCAAGCTTTCTTT. Protein product: CASSYGTTQAFF.

V gene TRBV11-2 combines with J gene TRBJ2-5; 10 bases fit TRBD2. V lost 1 base, J lost 5 bases, and 10 bases stayed unmatched. The CDR3 length is 17 residues. The germline gives CDR1 SGHAT, CDR2 FQNNGV. The CDR3 is CASSLGWSGRAGETQYF. The CDR3 DNA sequence: TGTGCCAGCAGCTTAGGGTGGAGCGGGAGGGCCGGGGAGACCCAGTACTTC.

This clone is a singleton in its sample. This chain uses TRBV27 with TRBJ1-1; possibly TRBD1 for D (6 bases). CDR1 MNHEY and CDR2 SMNVEV come from the germline V gene (reference sequence). This CDR3 has 15 amino acids. The ends were cut back, 6 bases at V and 2 bases at J, with 16 bases in the middle. The CDR3 region has the DNA TGTGCCAGCAGGCCACAGGACAGCGGCAACACTGAAGCTTTCTTT. Its protein product is CASRPQDSGNTEAFF.

This clone came up once. This rearrangement joins TRBV13 to TRBJ1-1; D may be TRBD1 (5 bases). Germline V CDR1 and CDR2: PRHDT, FYEKMQ (reference sequence). Deletions cut 4 bases from V and 7 bases from J, with 16 bases between. The CDR3 sequence is 14 residues long. CDR3 sequence: CASSSPPGHLEAFF. CDR3 sequence (DNA): TGTGCCAGCAGCTCCCCCCCCGGACACCTTGAAGCTTTCTTT.

The rearrangement joins TRBV7-3 to TRBJ2-5, with D hard to call. The CDR3 extends over 15 amino acids. Germline V CDR1 and CDR2: SGHTA, FQGTGA. V dropped 2 bases and J dropped 5 bases, with 15 bases sitting between them. In DNA form, the CDR3 reads TGTGCCAGCAGCTTAGGCTTGGTAGTGGGCGAGACCCAGTACTTC. Its protein product is CASSLGLVVGETQYF.

In nucleotides, the CDR3 is TGTGCCAGCAGTACGACCCCGGGACAGAACTACGAGCAGTACTTC. Translated, it gives CASSTTPGQNYEQYF. This rearrangement joins TRBV6-5 to TRBJ2-7; TRBD1 agrees at 7 bases. This CDR3 has 15 residues. Trimming took 5 bases from V and 3 from J; bases not matched to a gene: 10. Germline V gene sequence: CDR1 MNHEY, CDR2 SVGAGI.

V is TRBV28 and J is TRBJ2-1, with 11 nucleotides matching TRBD2. Unmatched junction bases numbered 14, after V lost 9 bases and J lost 7 bases. The CDR3 runs to 16 residues. Germline assignment: CDR1 MDHEN and CDR2 SYDVKM. CDR3 sequence: CASPTLAGGPVNEQFF. The CDR3 coding sequence is TGTGCCAGTCCGACCTTAGCGGGAGGGCCGGTAAATGAGCAGTTCTTC.

The V call is TRBV4-1, the J call TRBJ2-7, with 9 bases that match TRBD2. Germline CDR1 is MGHRA and CDR2 is YSYEKL. The CDR3 length is 16 residues. Unmatched junction bases numbered 12, after V lost 3 bases and J lost 6 bases. The CDR3 sequence: CASSQAFLAGTPEQYF. The CDR3 bases are TGCGCCAGCAGCCAGGCCTTCCTAGCGGGAACGCCCGAGCAGTACTTC.

This sequence joins TRBV9 and TRBJ2-7; D unresolved. The CDR3 totals 14 residues. CDR1 and CDR2 (germline): SGDLS, YYNGEE. V was pared by 0 bases and J by 2 bases, with 9 bases between. The CDR3 DNA reads TGTGCCAGCAGCGTAGCCCTAACCGCCTACGAGCAGTACTTC. This sequence encodes CASSVALTAYEQYF.

V is TRBV4-3 and J is TRBJ1-1; D not certain. CDR3 size: 15 residues. Germline V gives CDR1 LGHNA, CDR2 YSLEER. V gave up 0 bases and J gave up 1 base, with 9 bases separating them. The CDR3 region has the DNA TGCGCCAGCAGCCAAGATCTCGGAGGGAACACTGAAGCTTTCTTT. It translates to CASSQDLGGNTEAFF.

This clone was picked up one time. The chain links TRBV2 to TRBJ1-5, with unresolved D. Germline assignment: CDR1 SNHLY and CDR2 FYNNEI. This CDR3 region has 16 residues. V lost 0 bases, J lost 5 bases, and 14 bases lay in between. CDR3 residues: CASSEAARQPYQPQHF. The CDR3 region has the DNA TGTGCCAGCAGTGAAGCTGCCAGACAACCCTATCAGCCCCAGCATTTT.

The chain recombines TRBV4-2 with TRBJ1-1; D uncertain. CDR3 length: 13 amino acids. Germline lookup yields CDR1 LGHNA and CDR2 YNFKEQ. V lost 1 base and J lost 4, with 7 bases in between. In DNA, the CDR3 is TGTGCCAGCAGCCAAGCCGCTAGCACTGAAGCTTTCTTT. This gives the protein CASSQAASTEAFF.